Presented here are 27 T cell receptor beta chains from one specimen sequenced in a study of PD-1 blockade in mismatch repair-deficient tumors. Assay used: immunoSEQ multiplex PCR; TCRdb lists only in-frame clones, some missing. The data contain tens of thousands of clones, about 78% of them singletons. The specimen comprised peripheral blood, sampled 2 weeks after starting pembrolizumab. Source of these receptors: an adult with mismatch repair-deficient cancer.

The CDR3 region has the DNA TGTGCCAGCAGTTTATCTGGCTCCGTCATCGAGCAGTACTTC. It yields the protein CASSLSGSVIEQYF. The V call is TRBV27, the J call TRBJ2-7; D gene ambiguous. Germline assignment: CDR1 MNHEY and CDR2 SMNVEV (reference sequence). V lost 0 bases and J 6 bases, leaving 12 bases between the germline ends. The CDR3 is 14 residues long.

The table lists this clone with a few counts. The rearrangement uses TRBV27 and TRBJ1-1, with D hard to call. This CDR3 spans 13 amino acids. Trimming pared 3 bases from V and 5 bases from J, leaving 10 bases between. The V gene's germline CDR1 is MNHEY and CDR2 SMNVEV (reference sequence). The CDR3 DNA sequence: TGTGCCAGCAGTTTCGGGTCGGGGACTGAAGCTTTCTTT. This codes for CASSFGSGTEAFF.

This clone has a handful of counts. Additional DNA sequences in this sample encode the identical CDR3. This chain uses TRBV5-1 with TRBJ1-4; D is uncertain. The V end was cut by 0 bases, the J end by 5 bases, with 5 bases between. CDR3 length: 13 residues. Germline V CDR1 and CDR2: SGHRS, YFSETQ. CDR3 region: CASSLGQNEKLFF. DNA for the CDR3: TGCGCCAGCAGCTTGGGGCAGAATGAAAAACTGTTTTTT.

This chain joins TRBV5-1 and TRBJ2-1; 10 nucleotides align to TRBD2. The CDR3 totals 15 residues. After removal of 4 bases from V and 7 bases from J, the junction contained 8 bases not matched to a gene. In germline, CDR1 is SGHRS, CDR2 YFSETQ. The CDR3 sequence: CASSRTSGGGNEQFF. The DNA for the CDR3 is TGCGCCAGCAGCCGGACTAGCGGAGGGGGGAATGAGCAGTTCTTC.

V and J are TRBV11-2 and TRBJ2-1; TRBD2 aligns across 11 bases. Per germline, CDR1 SGHAT and CDR2 FQNNGV. This CDR3 comprises 15 residues. J gave up 9 bases and V 0 bases, and 4 bases lay outside the gene matches. This CDR3 is CASSLDGTSGREQFF. The CDR3 bases are TGTGCCAGCAGCTTAGATGGGACTAGCGGTCGTGAGCAGTTCTTC.

This sequence joins TRBV2 and TRBJ2-1, with D unclear. The ends were cut back, 3 bases at V and 0 bases at J, with 3 bases in the middle. This CDR3 comprises 13 residues. Germline CDR1 reads SNHLY; CDR2 reads FYNNEI. The CDR3, as DNA: TGTGCCAGCAGTGACATCTCCTACAATGAGCAGTTCTTC. This sequence encodes CASSDISYNEQFF. Full variable domain (missing parts from reference TRBV2 and TRBJ2-1): EPEVTQTPSHQVTQMGQEVILRCVPISNHLYFYWYRQILGQKVEFLVSFYNNEISEKSEIFDDQFSVERPDGSNFTLKIRSTKLEDSAMYFCASSDISYNEQFFGPGTRLTVL.

The gene calls are TRBV30 and TRBJ2-7, with TRBD1 identical over 10 bases. Trimming removed 1 base from V and 3 bases from J; junction bases left unmatched: 3. This CDR3 spans 14 amino acids. Looked up from germline, CDR1 is GTSNPN and CDR2 is SVGIG (reference sequence). The CDR3 sequence is CAWSGGDRGYEQYF. In DNA form, the CDR3 reads TGTGCCTGGAGTGGGGGGGACAGGGGCTACGAGCAGTACTTC.

The rearrangement links TRBV28 to TRBJ2-7, with TRBD1 matching 7 bases. After removal of 5 bases from V and 2 bases from J, the junction contained 9 bases not matched to a gene. This CDR3 contains 15 residues. CDR1 and CDR2 (germline): MDHEN, SYDVKM. In DNA form, the CDR3 reads TGTGCCAGCAGTCGTCGACAGGGTATGGCCTACGAGCAGTACTTC. Translated, it gives CASSRRQGMAYEQYF.

The V and J genes are TRBV13 and TRBJ2-7; 13 bases match TRBD2. CDR3 length equals 16 residues. Germline V gene sequence: CDR1 PRHDT, CDR2 FYEKMQ (reference sequence). V trimming: 5 bases; J trimming: 6 bases; junction bases outside the gene matches: 10. CDR3 sequence: CASSQGLAGLTREQYF. The CDR3 DNA is TGTGCCAGCAGCCAGGGACTAGCGGGACTAACCCGCGAGCAGTACTTC.

V usage is TRBV29-1 and J usage is TRBJ2-3; the D is unclear. V was clipped by 3 bases and J by 0 bases, with 7 bases between them. The CDR3 extends over 13 amino acids. From germline, CDR1 is SQVTM and CDR2 ANQGSEA. The CDR3 DNA is TGCAGCGTTGATCTCGCTAGCACAGATACGCAGTATTTT. This gives the protein CSVDLASTDTQYF.

J is TRBJ2-7 and V is TRBV29-1, with D possibly matching TRBD1 (9 bases). This CDR3 spans 21 amino acids. V dropped 5 bases and J dropped 2 bases, with 37 bases sitting between them. Germline values: CDR1 SQVTM, CDR2 ANQGSEA. CDR3 DNA: TGCAGCGTTCGAGGGACAGGGTCATGGACTAGCTCAAAAGAGCGCACCTACGAGCAGTACTTC. This codes for CSVRGTGSWTSSKERTYEQYF.

This clone was counted a few times. The chain links TRBV5-5 to TRBJ2-7, with 8 bases lining up with TRBD1. The CDR3 extends over 15 amino acids. Per the germline V gene, CDR1 is SGHKS and CDR2 is YYEKEE (reference sequence). Trimming took 4 bases from V and 4 from J; bases not matched to a gene: 10. The CDR3 sequence is CASSTRDRTVYEQYF. For the CDR3, the DNA is TGTGCCAGCAGCACCCGGGACAGGACAGTTTACGAGCAGTACTTC.

The chain couples TRBV28 to TRBJ1-2; unclear D gene. Germline CDR1 is MDHEN and CDR2 is SYDVKM. This CDR3 spans 12 amino acids. Trimming left V 6 bases short and J 7 bases short, with 12 bases between. The CDR3 nucleotides are TGTGCCAGCAGCTTTACAGAGATTGGCTACACCTTC. Its translation: CASSFTEIGYTF.

This clone is medium-sized by share. V gene TRBV7-9 combines with J gene TRBJ2-5, with 9 nucleotides matching TRBD1. After removal of 2 bases from V and 5 bases from J, the junction contained 9 bases not matched to a gene. Germline-derived CDR1 and CDR2 are SEHNR and FQNEAQ (reference sequence). The CDR3 consists of 16 residues. CDR3 in amino acids: CASSLQDRGVMETQYF. CDR3 bases: TGTGCCAGCAGCTTACAGGACAGGGGCGTAATGGAGACCCAGTACTTC.

The chain combines TRBV27 with TRBJ2-4; 7 nucleotides align to TRBD1. This CDR3 comprises 15 residues. Germline CDR1 reads MNHEY; CDR2 reads SMNVEV (reference sequence). With V trimmed by 7 bases and J by 1 base, 7 bases remained unmatched. This chain's CDR3 is CASTVTGAAKNIQYF. CDR3 sequence (DNA): TGTGCCAGCACAGTTACAGGGGCGGCCAAAAACATTCAGTACTTC.

This clone was picked up a small number of times. The chain has TRBV28 and TRBJ1-5; D gene ambiguous. The ends were cut back, 4 bases at V and 6 bases at J, with 7 bases in the middle. The CDR3 runs 12 residues. Per germline, CDR1 MDHEN and CDR2 SYDVKM. As DNA, the CDR3 is TGTGCCAGCAGTTCCACCCCTCAGCCCCAGCATTTT. Residues: CASSSTPQPQHF. Full variable domain (missing parts from reference TRBV28 and TRBJ1-5): DVKVTQSSRYLVKRTGEKVFLECVQDMDHENMFWYRQDPGLGLRLIYFSYDVKMKEKGDIPEGYSVSREKKERFSLILESASTNQTSMYLCASSSTPQPQHFGDGTRLSIL.

This chain joins TRBV27 and TRBJ2-2; 7 nucleotides line up with TRBD1. CDR3 size: 17 residues. After removal of 4 bases from V and 6 bases from J, the junction contained 14 bases not matched to a gene. Germline lookup yields CDR1 MNHEY and CDR2 SMNVEV (reference sequence). CDR3 sequence: CASSSDQGTDFAGELFF. The CDR3 bases are TGTGCCAGCAGTTCTGACCAGGGGACAGACTTCGCCGGGGAGCTGTTTTTT.

The chain links TRBV20-1 to TRBJ2-3; D is unresolved. CDR3 length: 11 residues. V was trimmed by 5 bases and J by 5 bases, leaving 8 bases between them. CDR1 and CDR2 (germline): DFQATT, SNEGSKA (reference sequence). CDR3 coding DNA: TGCAGTGCTCCCTCCGGAGATACGCAGTATTTT. It is translated as CSAPSGDTQYF.

This chain links TRBV5-4 with TRBJ2-6; TRBD1 is a possible D gene (5 bases). The CDR3 runs 15 residues. Germline-derived CDR1 and CDR2 are SGHNT and YYREEE (reference sequence). V dropped 5 bases and J dropped 4 bases, with 13 bases sitting between them. The CDR3 spells CASRARGEGANVLTF. In DNA form, the CDR3 reads TGTGCCAGCAGGGCTAGGGGTGAGGGGGCCAACGTCCTGACTTTC.

The rearrangement uses TRBV30 and TRBJ2-1, with no clear D. The ends were cut back, 4 bases at V and 6 bases at J, with 19 bases in the middle. CDR1 is GTSNPN and CDR2 is SVGIG in the germline V gene (reference sequence). The length of the CDR3 is 15 residues. Written as DNA, the CDR3 is TGTGCCTGGAAACCCCCTAGGCTGGGTTCCAATGAGCAGTTCTTC. This sequence encodes CAWKPPRLGSNEQFF.

The CDR3 protein is CASSQTQVGGYTF. CDR3 nucleotide sequence: TGTGCCAGCAGCCAAACCCAAGTCGGTGGCTACACCTTC. This sequence joins TRBV4-2 and TRBJ1-2; D unclear. CDR1 LGHNA and CDR2 YNFKEQ come from the germline V gene. The V end was cut by 2 bases, the J end by 7 bases, with 11 bases between. The CDR3 is 13 amino acids.

The table lists this clone with a count of one. The V and J genes are TRBV28 and TRBJ2-3; TRBD1 or TRBD2 may be the D gene (5 bases each). The CDR3 extends over 16 amino acids. Trimming stripped 4 bases from V and 1 base from J, with 15 bases between. Germline V gene data show CDR1 as MDHEN and CDR2 as SYDVKM. CDR3 in DNA: TGTGCCAGCAGTTCCCCGCTCGGGGCGGGCACAGATACGCAGTATTTT. Protein sequence: CASSSPLGAGTDTQYF.

Here the CDR3 DNA reads TGTGCCAGCAGTCCCGGGACTAGCGGGTACCCCTACGAGCAGTACTTC. It translates to CASSPGTSGYPYEQYF. The V gene is TRBV27, the J gene TRBJ2-7; the match to TRBD2 covers 12 bases. The germline V gene encodes CDR1 MNHEY and CDR2 SMNVEV (reference sequence). The CDR3 spans 16 residues. Germline trimming cut 5 bases from V and 2 bases from J; bases unmatched to any gene: 7.

The chain combines TRBV5-4 with TRBJ1-5; no clear D. Trimming removed 3 bases at V and 3 bases at J, with 10 bases between. CDR1 is SGHNT and CDR2 is YYREEE in the germline V gene (reference sequence). The length of the CDR3 is 14 residues. The CDR3: CASSSDGLNQPQHF. CDR3 sequence (DNA): TGTGCCAGCAGCTCAGACGGCCTCAATCAGCCCCAGCATTTT. Full variable domain (remainder filled in from reference TRBV5-4 and TRBJ1-5): ETGVTQSPTHLIKTRGQQVTLRCSSQSGHNTVSWYQQALGQGPQFIFQYYREEENGRGNFPPRFSGLQFPNYSSELNVNALELDDSALYLCASSSDGLNQPQHFGDGTRLSIL.

This sequence joins TRBV2 and TRBJ1-5; D not certain. Germline CDR1 reads SNHLY; CDR2 reads FYNNEI. The V end lost 2 bases, the J end lost 3 bases, and 17 bases lay between the germline ends. The CDR3 has 17 amino acids. DNA for the CDR3: TGTGCCAGCAGTGAATCTCTGGGCCCGAACGACAATCAGCCCCAGCATTTT. Its translation: CASSESLGPNDNQPQHF.

The genes are TRBV7-2 and TRBJ2-5; no reliable D call. Trimming cost V 1 base and J 4 bases, with 16 bases left between them. The CDR3 is 16 amino acids. The germline CDR1 and CDR2 sequences are SGHTA and FQGNSA. The CDR3 spells CASSLVGVGTGETQYF. The CDR3 DNA sequence: TGTGCCAGCAGCTTAGTCGGAGTTGGTACGGGAGAGACCCAGTACTTC.

The chain combines TRBV6-6 with TRBJ1-5; TRBD1 is a possible D gene (6 bases). The CDR3 covers 15 residues. V shed 4 bases and J shed 5 bases, with 15 bases lying between them. Germline V gene data show CDR1 as MNHNY and CDR2 as SVGAGI (reference sequence). The CDR3 loop is CASSSRDTLYQPQHF. The DNA of the CDR3 is TGTGCCAGCAGTTCCCGGGACACCCTTTATCAGCCCCAGCATTTT.